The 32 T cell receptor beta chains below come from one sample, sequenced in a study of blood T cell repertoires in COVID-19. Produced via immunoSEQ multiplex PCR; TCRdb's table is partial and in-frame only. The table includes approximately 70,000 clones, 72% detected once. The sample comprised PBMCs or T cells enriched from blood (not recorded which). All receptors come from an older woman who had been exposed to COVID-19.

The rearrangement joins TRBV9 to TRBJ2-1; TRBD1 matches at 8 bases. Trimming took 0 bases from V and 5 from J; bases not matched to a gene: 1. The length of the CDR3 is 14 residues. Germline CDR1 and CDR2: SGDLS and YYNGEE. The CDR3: CASSVEQGDNEQFF. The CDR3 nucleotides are TGTGCCAGCAGCGTAGAACAGGGGGACAATGAGCAGTTCTTC.

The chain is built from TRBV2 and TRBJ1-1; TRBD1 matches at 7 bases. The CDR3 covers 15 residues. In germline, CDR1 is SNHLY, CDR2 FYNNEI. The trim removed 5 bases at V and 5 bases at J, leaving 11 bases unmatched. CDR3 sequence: CASSPRQGVGTEAFF. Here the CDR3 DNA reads TGTGCCAGCAGTCCGCGACAGGGCGTGGGGACTGAAGCTTTCTTT. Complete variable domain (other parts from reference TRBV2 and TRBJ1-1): EPEVTQTPSHQVTQMGQEVILRCVPISNHLYFYWYRQILGQKVEFLVSFYNNEISEKSEIFDDQFSVERPDGSNFTLKIRSTKLEDSAMYFCASSPRQGVGTEAFFGQGTRLTVV.

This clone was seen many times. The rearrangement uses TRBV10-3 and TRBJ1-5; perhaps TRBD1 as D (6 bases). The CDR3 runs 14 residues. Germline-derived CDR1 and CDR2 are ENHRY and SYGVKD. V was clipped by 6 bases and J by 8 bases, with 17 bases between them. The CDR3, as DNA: TGTGCCATCAGCGGGACACGGAATAGGGAGCCCCAGCATTTT. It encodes CAISGTRNREPQHF.

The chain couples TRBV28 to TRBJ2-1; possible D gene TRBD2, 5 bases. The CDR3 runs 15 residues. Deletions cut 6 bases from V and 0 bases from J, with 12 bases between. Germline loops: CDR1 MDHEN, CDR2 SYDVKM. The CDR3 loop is CASRSPGSSYNEQFF. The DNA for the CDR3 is TGTGCCAGCAGATCTCCGGGGAGCTCCTACAATGAGCAGTTCTTC.

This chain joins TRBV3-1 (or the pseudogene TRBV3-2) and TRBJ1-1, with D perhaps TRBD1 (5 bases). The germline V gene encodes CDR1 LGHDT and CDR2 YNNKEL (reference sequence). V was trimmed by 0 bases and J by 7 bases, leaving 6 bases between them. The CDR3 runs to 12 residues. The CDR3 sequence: CASSQDTGEAFF. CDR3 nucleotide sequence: TGTGCCAGCAGCCAAGATACAGGTGAAGCTTTCTTT.

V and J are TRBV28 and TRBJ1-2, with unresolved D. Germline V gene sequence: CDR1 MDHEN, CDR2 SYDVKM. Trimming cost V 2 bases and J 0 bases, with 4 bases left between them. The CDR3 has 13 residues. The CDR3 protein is CASSLPANYGYTF. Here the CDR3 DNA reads TGTGCCAGCAGTTTACCGGCTAACTATGGCTACACCTTC.

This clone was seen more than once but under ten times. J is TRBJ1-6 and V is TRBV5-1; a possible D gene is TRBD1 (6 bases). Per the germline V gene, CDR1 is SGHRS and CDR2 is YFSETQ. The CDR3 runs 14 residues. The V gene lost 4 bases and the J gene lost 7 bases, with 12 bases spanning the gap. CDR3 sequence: CASSTGQVNSPLHF. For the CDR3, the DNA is TGCGCCAGCAGCACGGGACAAGTCAATTCACCCCTCCACTTT.

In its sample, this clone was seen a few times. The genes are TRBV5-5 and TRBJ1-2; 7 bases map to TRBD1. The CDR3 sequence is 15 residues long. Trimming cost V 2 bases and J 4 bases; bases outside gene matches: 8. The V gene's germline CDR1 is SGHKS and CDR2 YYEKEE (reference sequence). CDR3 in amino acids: CASSFNTQGVYGYTF. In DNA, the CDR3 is TGTGCCAGCAGCTTCAATACCCAGGGGGTCTATGGCTACACCTTC.

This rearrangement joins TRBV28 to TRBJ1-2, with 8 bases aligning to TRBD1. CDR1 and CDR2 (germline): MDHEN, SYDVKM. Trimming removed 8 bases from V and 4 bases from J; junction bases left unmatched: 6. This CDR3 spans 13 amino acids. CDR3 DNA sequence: TGTGCCAGCGCCCCGGGACAGGCCTATGGCTACACCTTC. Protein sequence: CASAPGQAYGYTF.

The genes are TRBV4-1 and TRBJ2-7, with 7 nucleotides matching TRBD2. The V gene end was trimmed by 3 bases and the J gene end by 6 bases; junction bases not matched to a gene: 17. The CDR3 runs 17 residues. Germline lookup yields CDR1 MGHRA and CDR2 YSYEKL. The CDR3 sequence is CASSHPPGGGPPREQYF. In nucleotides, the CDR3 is TGCGCCAGCAGCCATCCCCCTGGGGGAGGGCCCCCCCGCGAGCAGTACTTC.

Here the CDR3 reads CASSSPGRGNNEKLFF. CDR3 DNA sequence: TGTGCCAGCAGCTCACCCGGCAGGGGGAATAATGAAAAACTGTTTTTT. The chain joins TRBV14 to TRBJ1-4, with 7 bases that match TRBD1. CDR3 length: 16 residues. V lost 5 bases and J lost 4; bases outside the gene matches: 10. The germline V gene encodes CDR1 SGHDN and CDR2 FVKESK. The full variable domain, with the rest looked up from reference TRBV14 and TRBJ1-4, is EAGVTQFPSHSVIEKGQTVTLRCDPISGHDNLYWYRRVMGKEIKFLLHFVKESKQDESGMPNNRFLAERTGGTYSTLKVQPAELEDSGVYFCASSSPGRGNNEKLFFGSGTQLSVL.

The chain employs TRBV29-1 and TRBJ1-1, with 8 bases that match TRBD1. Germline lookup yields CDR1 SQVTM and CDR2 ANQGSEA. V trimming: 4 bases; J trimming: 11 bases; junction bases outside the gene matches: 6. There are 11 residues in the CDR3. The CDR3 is CSVGGDRKAFF. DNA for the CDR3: TGCAGCGTTGGGGGGGACAGGAAGGCTTTCTTT. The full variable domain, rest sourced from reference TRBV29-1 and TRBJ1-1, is SAVISQKPSRDICQRGTSLTIQCQVDSQVTMMFWYRQQPGQSLTLIATANQGSEATYESGFVIDKFPISRPNLTFSTLTVSNMSPEDSSIYLCSVGGDRKAFFGQGTRLTVV.

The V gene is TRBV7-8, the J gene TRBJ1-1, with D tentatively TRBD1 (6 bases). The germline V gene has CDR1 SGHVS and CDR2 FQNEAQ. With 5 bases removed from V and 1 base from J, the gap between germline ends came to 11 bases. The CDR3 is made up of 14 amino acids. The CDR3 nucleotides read TGTGCCAGCAGCGGACAGACTCAGAACACTGAAGCTTTCTTT. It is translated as CASSGQTQNTEAFF.

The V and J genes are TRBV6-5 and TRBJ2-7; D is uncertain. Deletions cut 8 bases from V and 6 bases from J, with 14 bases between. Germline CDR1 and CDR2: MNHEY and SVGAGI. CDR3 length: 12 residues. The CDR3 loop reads CASGGLSREQYF. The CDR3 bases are TGTGCCAGCGGCGGATTGTCGCGCGAGCAGTACTTC.

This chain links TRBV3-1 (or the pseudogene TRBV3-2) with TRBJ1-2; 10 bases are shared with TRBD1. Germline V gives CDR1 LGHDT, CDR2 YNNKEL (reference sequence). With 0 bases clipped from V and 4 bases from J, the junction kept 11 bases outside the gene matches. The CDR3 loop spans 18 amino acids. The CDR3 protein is CASSQDGRGTGALYGYTF. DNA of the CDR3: TGTGCCAGCAGCCAAGATGGTCGGGGGACAGGGGCGCTCTATGGCTACACCTTC.

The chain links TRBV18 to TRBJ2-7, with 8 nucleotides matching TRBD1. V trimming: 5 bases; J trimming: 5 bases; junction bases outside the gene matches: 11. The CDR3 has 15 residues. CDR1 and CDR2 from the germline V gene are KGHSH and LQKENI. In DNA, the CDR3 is TGTGCCAGCTCATGGGCCGGGACAGGAGGCAACGAGCAGTACTTC. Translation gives CASSWAGTGGNEQYF.

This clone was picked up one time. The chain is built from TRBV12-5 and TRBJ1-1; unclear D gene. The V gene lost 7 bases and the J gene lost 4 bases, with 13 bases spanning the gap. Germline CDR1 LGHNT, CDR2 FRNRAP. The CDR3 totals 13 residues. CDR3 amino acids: CASAFGVATEAFF. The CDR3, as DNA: TGTGCTAGTGCTTTCGGGGTGGCCACTGAAGCTTTCTTT.

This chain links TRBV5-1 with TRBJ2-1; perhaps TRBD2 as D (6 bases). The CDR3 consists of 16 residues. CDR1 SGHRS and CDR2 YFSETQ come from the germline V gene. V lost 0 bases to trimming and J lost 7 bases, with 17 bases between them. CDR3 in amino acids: CASSLGPRGSRNEQFF. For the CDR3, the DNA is TGCGCCAGCAGCTTGGGCCCGCGGGGATCGAGGAATGAGCAGTTCTTC.

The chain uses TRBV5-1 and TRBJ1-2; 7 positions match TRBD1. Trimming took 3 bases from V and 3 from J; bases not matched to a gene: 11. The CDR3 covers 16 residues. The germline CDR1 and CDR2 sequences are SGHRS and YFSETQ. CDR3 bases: TGCGCCAGCAGCTCCGGTGACAGGGAGGATTACTATGGCTACACCTTC. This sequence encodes CASSSGDREDYYGYTF.

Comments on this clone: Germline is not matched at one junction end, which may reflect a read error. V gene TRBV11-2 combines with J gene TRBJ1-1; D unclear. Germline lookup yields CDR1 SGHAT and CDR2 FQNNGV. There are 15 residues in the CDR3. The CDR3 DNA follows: TGTGCCAGCAGCCTAGACCCATCGGGTTTCACTGAAGCTTTCTTT. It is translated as CASSLDPSGFTEAFF.

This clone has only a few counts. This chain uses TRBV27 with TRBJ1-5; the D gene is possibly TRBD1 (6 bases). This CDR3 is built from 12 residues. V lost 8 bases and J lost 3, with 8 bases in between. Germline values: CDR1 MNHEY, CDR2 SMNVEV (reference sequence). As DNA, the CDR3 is TGTGCCAGCGGGACACTCAATCAGCCCCAGCATTTT. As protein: CASGTLNQPQHF.

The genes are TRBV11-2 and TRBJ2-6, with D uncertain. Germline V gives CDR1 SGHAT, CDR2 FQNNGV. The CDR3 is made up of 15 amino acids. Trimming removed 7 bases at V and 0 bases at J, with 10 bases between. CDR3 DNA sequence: TGTGCCAGCACCGATGAGGCCTCTGGGGCCAACGTCCTGACTTTC. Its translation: CASTDEASGANVLTF. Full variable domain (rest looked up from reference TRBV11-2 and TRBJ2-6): EAGVAQSPRYKIIEKRQSVAFWCNPISGHATLYWYQQILGQGPKLLIQFQNNGVVDDSQLPKDRFSAERLKGVDSTLKIQPAKLEDSAVYLCASTDEASGANVLTFGAGSRLTVL.

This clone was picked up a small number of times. The CDR3 here is CASSFYRGDTQYF. The CDR3 nucleotides read TGTGCCAGCAGTTTCTACCGCGGAGATACGCAGTATTTT. The chain links TRBV12-3 or TRBV12-4 to TRBJ2-3; no clear D. CDR3 length: 13 amino acids. Trimming took 3 bases from V and 5 from J, leaving 9 bases between them.

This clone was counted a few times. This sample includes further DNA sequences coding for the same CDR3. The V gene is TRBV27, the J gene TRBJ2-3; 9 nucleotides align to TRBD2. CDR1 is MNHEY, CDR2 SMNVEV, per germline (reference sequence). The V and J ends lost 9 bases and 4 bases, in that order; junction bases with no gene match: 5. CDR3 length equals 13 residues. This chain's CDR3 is CASGAGGPDTQYF. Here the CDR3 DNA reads TGTGCCAGTGGGGCGGGGGGGCCAGATACGCAGTATTTT.

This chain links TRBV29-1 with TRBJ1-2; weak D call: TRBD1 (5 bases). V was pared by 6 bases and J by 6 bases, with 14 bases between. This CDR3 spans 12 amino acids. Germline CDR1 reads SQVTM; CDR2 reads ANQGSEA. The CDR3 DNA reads TGCAGCGTGGGGGGGACTACCCATGGCTACACCTTC. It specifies CSVGGTTHGYTF.

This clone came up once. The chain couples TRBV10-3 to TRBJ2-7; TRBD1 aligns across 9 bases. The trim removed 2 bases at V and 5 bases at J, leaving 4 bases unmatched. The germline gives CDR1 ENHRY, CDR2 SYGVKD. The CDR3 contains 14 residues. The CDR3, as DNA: TGTGCCATCAGTGAGCCGGACAGGGGCAACGAGCAGTACTTC. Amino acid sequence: CAISEPDRGNEQYF.

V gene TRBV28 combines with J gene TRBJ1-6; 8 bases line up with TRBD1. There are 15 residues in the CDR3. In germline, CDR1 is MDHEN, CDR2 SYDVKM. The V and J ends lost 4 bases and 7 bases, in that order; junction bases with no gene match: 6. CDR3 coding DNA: TGTGCCAGCAGTTCTCCCGGGACAGGAAATTCACCCCTCCACTTT. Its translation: CASSSPGTGNSPLHF. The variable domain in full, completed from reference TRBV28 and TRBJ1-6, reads DVKVTQSSRYLVKRTGEKVFLECVQDMDHENMFWYRQDPGLGLRLIYFSYDVKMKEKGDIPEGYSVSREKKERFSLILESASTNQTSMYLCASSSPGTGNSPLHFGNGTRLTVT.

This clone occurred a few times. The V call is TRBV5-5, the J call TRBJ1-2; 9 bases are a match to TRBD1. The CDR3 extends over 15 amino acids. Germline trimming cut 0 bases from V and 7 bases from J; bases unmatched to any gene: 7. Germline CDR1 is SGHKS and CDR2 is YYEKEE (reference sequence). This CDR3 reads CASSLATGGASGYTF. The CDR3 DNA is TGTGCCAGCAGCTTGGCCACAGGGGGCGCGAGTGGCTACACCTTC.

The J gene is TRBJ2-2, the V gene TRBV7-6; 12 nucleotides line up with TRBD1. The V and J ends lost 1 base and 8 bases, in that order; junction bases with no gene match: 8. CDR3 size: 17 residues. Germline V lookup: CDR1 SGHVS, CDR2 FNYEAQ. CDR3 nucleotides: TGTGCCAGCAGCTTAGGTCCCCGGGGACAGGGGGCAGGGGAGCTGTTTTTT. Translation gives CASSLGPRGQGAGELFF.

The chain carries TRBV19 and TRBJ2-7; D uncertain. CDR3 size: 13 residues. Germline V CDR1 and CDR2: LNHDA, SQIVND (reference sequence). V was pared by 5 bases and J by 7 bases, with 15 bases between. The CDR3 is CASSLRRGREQYF. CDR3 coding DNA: TGTGCCAGTAGTCTTAGACGCGGTCGGGAGCAGTACTTC.

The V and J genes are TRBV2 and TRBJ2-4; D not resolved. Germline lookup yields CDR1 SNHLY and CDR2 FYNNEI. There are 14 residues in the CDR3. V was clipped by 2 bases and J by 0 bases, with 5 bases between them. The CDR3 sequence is CASSEKLAKNIQYF. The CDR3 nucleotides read TGTGCCAGCAGTGAAAAGCTAGCCAAAAACATTCAGTACTTC.

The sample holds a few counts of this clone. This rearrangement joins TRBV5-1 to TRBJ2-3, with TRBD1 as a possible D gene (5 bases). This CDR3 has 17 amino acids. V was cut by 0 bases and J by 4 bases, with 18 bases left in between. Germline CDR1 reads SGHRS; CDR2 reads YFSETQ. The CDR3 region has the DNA TGCGCCAGCAGCTTGGTCGGGCAGGGTGTTCCCTCAGATACGCAGTATTTT. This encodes CASSLVGQGVPSDTQYF.